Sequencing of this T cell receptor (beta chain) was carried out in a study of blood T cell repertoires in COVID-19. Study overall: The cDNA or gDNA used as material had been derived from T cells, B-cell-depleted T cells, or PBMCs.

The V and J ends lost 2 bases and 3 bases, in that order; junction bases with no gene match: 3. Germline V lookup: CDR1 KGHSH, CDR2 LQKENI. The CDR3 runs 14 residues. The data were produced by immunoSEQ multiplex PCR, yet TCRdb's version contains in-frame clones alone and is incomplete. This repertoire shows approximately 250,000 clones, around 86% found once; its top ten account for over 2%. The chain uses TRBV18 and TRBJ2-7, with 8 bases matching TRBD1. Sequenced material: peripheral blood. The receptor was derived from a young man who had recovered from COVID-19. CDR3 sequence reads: CASSPKDRVYEQYF. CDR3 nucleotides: TGTGCCAGCTCACCAAAGGACAGGGTCTACGAGCAGTACTTC.